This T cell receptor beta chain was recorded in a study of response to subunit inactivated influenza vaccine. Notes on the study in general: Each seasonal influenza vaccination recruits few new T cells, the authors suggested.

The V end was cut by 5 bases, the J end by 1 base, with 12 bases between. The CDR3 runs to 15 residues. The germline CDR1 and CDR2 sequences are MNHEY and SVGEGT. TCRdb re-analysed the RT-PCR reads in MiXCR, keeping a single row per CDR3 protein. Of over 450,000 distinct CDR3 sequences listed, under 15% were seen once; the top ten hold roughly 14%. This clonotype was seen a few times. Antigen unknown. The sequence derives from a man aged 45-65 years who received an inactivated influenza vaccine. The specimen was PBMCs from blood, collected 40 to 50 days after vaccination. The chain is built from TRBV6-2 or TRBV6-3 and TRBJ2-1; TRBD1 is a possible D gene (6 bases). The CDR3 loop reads CASSHLDRSYNEQFF. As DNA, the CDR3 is TGTGCCAGCAGTCATCTCGACAGGTCCTACAATGAGCAGTTCTTC.